Below, 2 T cell receptor beta chains from the same sample are listed, as sequenced in a study of T-cell memory formation after mild COVID-19. TCRdb independently ran MiXCR on the 5' RACE reads; one entry per CDR3 protein. Of 300,000 to 350,000 distinct CDR3 sequences listed, 13% to 15% were seen once; the top ten hold 20% to 25%. Material for sequencing was PBMCs or a T cell subset sorted from them (not recorded which). These receptors originate from a young man who had mild COVID-19 (a few samples of this study predate the infection). Cell type and time point are not known.

The sample holds a few counts of this clonotype. The rearrangement links TRBV12-5 to TRBJ1-2; 8 bases align to TRBD1. Germline V gene lookup returns CDR1 LGHNT and CDR2 FRNRAP. This CDR3 contains 16 residues. The junction had 8 bases not matched to a gene; V was cut back by 1 base and J by 4 bases. CDR3 coding DNA: TGTGCTAGTGGTTTGGGGTCACGGACAGGGCGCTATGGCTACACCTTC. Amino acids: CASGLGSRTGRYGYTF.

A few counts support this clonotype. V usage is TRBV11-2 and J usage is TRBJ2-7; D uncertain. Per germline, CDR1 SGHAT and CDR2 FQNNGV. This CDR3 has 15 amino acids. Trimming left V 5 bases short and J 2 bases short, with 16 bases between. CDR3 in amino acids: CASSPLMGTTYEQYF. The CDR3 coding sequence is TGTGCCAGCAGCCCCCTCATGGGCACCACCTACGAGCAGTACTTC.